This T cell receptor (beta chain) appears in the sequencing data of a study of T cell changes during pregnancy in multiple sclerosis. Repertoires were generated with immunoSEQ multiplex PCR, while TCRdb's copy carries only in-frame clones and drops some. The sample includes around 71,000 clones, 90% to 95% seen only once; the top ten take more than 1.2%. Germline-derived CDR1 and CDR2 are GTSNPN and SVGIG (reference sequence). The CDR3 has 13 amino acids. V shed 7 bases and J 1 base; nucleotides not matched to a gene: 4. The rearrangement joins TRBV30 to TRBJ1-1; 9 bases are a match to TRBD1. The source of this sequence is a female donor with multiple sclerosis, enrolled in a pregnancy study. The sequences come from peripheral blood, collected after pregnancy. DNA of the CDR3: TGTGCCTCCGAGGACAGGGGGAACACTGAAGCTTTCTTT. Translating it yields CASEDRGNTEAFF.